What follows are 25 T cell receptor beta chains derived from one specimen sequenced in a study of shared clonotypes between healthy human individuals. The data were produced by immunoSEQ multiplex PCR, yet TCRdb's version contains in-frame clones alone and is incomplete. The sample contains about 180,000 clones, 85% to 95% of which appear only once. Sequenced material: naive CD4+ T cells sorted from blood. Subset described: CD45RA+ positively selected. The receptor source for this set is a woman younger than 45 in good health.

V is TRBV11-2 and J is TRBJ1-3; TRBD1 is a possible D gene (5 bases). The V end was cut by 3 bases, the J end by 0 bases, with 6 bases between. This CDR3 has 14 residues. Looked up from germline, CDR1 is SGHAT and CDR2 is FQNNGV. As DNA, the CDR3 is TGTGCCAGCAGCTTGACAGACTCTGGAAACACCATATATTTT. Encoded protein: CASSLTDSGNTIYF.

A few counts support this clone. This sequence joins TRBV18 and TRBJ2-7; D unresolved. V was shortened by 5 bases and J by 1 base, with 15 bases between the two germline ends. Germline CDR1 reads KGHSH; CDR2 reads LQKENI. The CDR3 is 15 residues long. In nucleotides, the CDR3 is TGTGCCAGCTCAGACGGAACCGCTCCATCCTACGAGCAGTACTTC. Its translation is CASSDGTAPSYEQYF.

The chain links TRBV5-1 to TRBJ1-2, with D unclear. This CDR3 comprises 12 residues. V was clipped by 3 bases and J by 7 bases, with 10 bases between them. Germline V gene lookup returns CDR1 SGHRS and CDR2 YFSETQ. The CDR3 sequence is CASSSGVVGYTF. CDR3 coding DNA: TGCGCCAGCAGCTCGGGTGTTGTTGGCTACACCTTC.

In nucleotides, the CDR3 is TGCGCCAGCAGCGCGGGACAGAATTACTACGAGCAGTACTTC. Translation: CASSAGQNYYEQYF. The gene calls are TRBV5-1 and TRBJ2-5; D might be TRBD1 (7 bases). Judging by the DNA end, TRBJ2-7 fits better; the J call may be wrong. The CDR3 spans 14 residues. The germline V gene has CDR1 SGHRS and CDR2 YFSETQ.

This sequence joins TRBV11-2 and TRBJ2-7; tentatively, D is TRBD1 (9 bases). V lost 8 bases and J lost 7, with 24 bases in between. The V gene's germline CDR1 is SGHAT and CDR2 FQNNGV. This CDR3 comprises 15 residues. In DNA, the CDR3 is TGTGCCAGCCGGGACAGGGACTCATCGGGGGGGGAGCAGTACTTC. It is translated as CASRDRDSSGGEQYF. Full variable domain (missing parts from reference TRBV11-2 and TRBJ2-7): EAGVAQSPRYKIIEKRQSVAFWCNPISGHATLYWYQQILGQGPKLLIQFQNNGVVDDSQLPKDRFSAERLKGVDSTLKIQPAKLEDSAVYLCASRDRDSSGGEQYFGPGTRLTVT.

This chain links TRBV28 with TRBJ2-7, with D uncertain. The germline V and J ends were trimmed by 6 bases and 3 bases, with 12 bases remaining between them. Germline CDR1 MDHEN, CDR2 SYDVKM. This CDR3 has 13 residues. The CDR3 coding sequence is TGTGCCAGCAGCCCCATATACTACTACGAGCAGTACTTC. This translates into CASSPIYYYEQYF.

This chain joins TRBV18 and TRBJ1-1; no definite D call. Trimming left V 0 bases short and J 0 bases short, with 5 bases between. CDR3 length equals 14 residues. From germline, CDR1 is KGHSH and CDR2 LQKENI. The CDR3, as DNA: TGTGCCAGCTCACCACCGACGGTGAACACTGAAGCTTTCTTT. This encodes CASSPPTVNTEAFF.

This CDR3 is CASSTMSVAGAEQFF. The CDR3 region has the DNA TGTGCCAGTAGTACGATGTCGGTAGCGGGAGCTGAGCAGTTCTTC. V and J are TRBV19 and TRBJ2-1; 9 nucleotides agree with TRBD2. CDR1 and CDR2 (germline): LNHDA, SQIVND (reference sequence). CDR3 size: 15 residues. Germline trimming cut 4 bases from V and 9 bases from J; bases unmatched to any gene: 10.

This rearrangement joins TRBV19 to TRBJ2-5; 12 nucleotides line up with TRBD1. J was trimmed by 11 bases and V by 7 bases; bases with no gene match: 8. The CDR3 sequence is 13 residues long. The germline V gene has CDR1 LNHDA and CDR2 SQIVND (reference sequence). In DNA, the CDR3 is TGTGCCAGTAAAGGGACAGGGGGCGAGGAGCAGTACTTC. It specifies CASKGTGGEEQYF.

The CDR3 DNA reads as TGTGCCAGCAGGTACAGGGAGAACACTGAAGCTTTCTTT. This encodes CASRYRENTEAFF. This rearrangement joins TRBV6-5 to TRBJ1-1, with a possible D match to TRBD1 (6 bases). The germline V gene has CDR1 MNHEY and CDR2 SVGAGI. V shed 6 bases and J shed 1 base, with 9 bases lying between them. This CDR3 contains 13 residues.

The chain couples TRBV5-4 to TRBJ1-1; 8 bases agree with TRBD1. Germline lookup yields CDR1 SGHNT and CDR2 YYREEE (reference sequence). CDR3 length: 15 residues. The trim removed 1 base at V and 0 bases at J, leaving 2 bases unmatched. The CDR3 protein is CASSLLDRVNTEAFF. CDR3 in DNA: TGTGCCAGCAGCTTGCTGGACAGGGTGAACACTGAAGCTTTCTTT.

V usage is TRBV29-1 and J usage is TRBJ2-1; D gene uncertain. Per germline, CDR1 SQVTM and CDR2 ANQGSEA. V shed 4 bases and J shed 5 bases, with 12 bases lying between them. The CDR3 runs 13 residues. This CDR3 is CSVARFEDNEQFF. The CDR3 DNA is TGCAGCGTTGCCCGTTTCGAAGACAATGAGCAGTTCTTC.

The rearrangement uses TRBV27 and TRBJ2-5; 7 bases are shared with TRBD2. The closer fit of TRBJ2-7 to the DNA end suggests the J call may be wrong. Germline V lookup: CDR1 MNHEY, CDR2 SMNVEV (reference sequence). This CDR3 contains 16 residues. CDR3 sequence reads: CASSRRASGSSYEQYF. In DNA form, the CDR3 reads TGTGCCAGCAGCCGAAGGGCTAGCGGCAGCTCCTACGAGCAGTACTTC.

The rearrangement joins TRBV2 to TRBJ1-5; 7 nucleotides line up with TRBD1. Germline lookup yields CDR1 SNHLY and CDR2 FYNNEI. The trim removed 6 bases at V and 7 bases at J, leaving 9 bases unmatched. CDR3 length equals 14 residues. The CDR3 reads CASSQGQARQPQHF. The CDR3 DNA reads TGTGCCAGCAGCCAAGGACAGGCCCGGCAGCCCCAGCATTTT.

The chain joins TRBV11-2 to TRBJ2-7; D is uncertain. The germline V gene encodes CDR1 SGHAT and CDR2 FQNNGV. V lost 5 bases, J lost 9 bases, and 11 bases lay in between. This CDR3 has 11 amino acids. The CDR3 loop reads CASSPSWRQYF. The CDR3 DNA sequence: TGTGCCAGCAGCCCTTCCTGGCGGCAGTACTTC.

CDR3 region: CASSLDTQETQYF. CDR3 nucleotide sequence: TGCGCCAGCAGCTTAGACACCCAAGAGACCCAGTACTTC. This chain links TRBV5-1 with TRBJ2-5; D is uncertain. Germline V gene data show CDR1 as SGHRS and CDR2 as YFSETQ. The CDR3 covers 13 residues. Trimming took off 2 bases at V and 1 base at J, with 6 bases between the two ends.

This clone appeared a few times. The chain links TRBV12-2 to TRBJ2-7; the table's D call TRBD2 went unverified against the DNA. TRBV12-2 is assigned pseudogene status. The CDR3 is 17 amino acids. DNA for the CDR3: TGTGCAAGTCGCTTAGCGCTGAGGGAGGGGAGCTCCTACGAGCAGTACTTC. Its protein product is CASRLALREGSSYEQYF.

This chain connects TRBV11-2 to TRBJ2-7; D might be TRBD1 (5 bases). Trimming pared 3 bases from V and 3 bases from J, leaving 9 bases between. CDR3 size: 13 residues. Per the germline V gene, CDR1 is SGHAT and CDR2 is FQNNGV. The CDR3 DNA follows: TGTGCCAGCAGCTTCGAACAGGTCTACGAGCAGTACTTC. It specifies CASSFEQVYEQYF.

V is TRBV30 and J is TRBJ2-3; 9 bases line up with TRBD1. Trimming removed 0 bases from V and 4 bases from J; junction bases left unmatched: 5. The CDR3 is 15 amino acids. Germline V gives CDR1 GTSNPN, CDR2 SVGIG (reference sequence). CDR3 DNA: TGTGCCTGGAGTGTACGAGGGACAGGGCCAGATACGCAGTATTTT. Protein: CAWSVRGTGPDTQYF. The variable domain in full, completed from reference TRBV30 and TRBJ2-3, reads SQTIHQWPATLVQPVGSPLSLECTVEGTSNPNLYWYRQAAGRGLQLLFYSVGIGQISSEVPQNLSASRPQDRQFILSSKKLLLSDSGFYLCAWSVRGTGPDTQYFGPGTRLTVL.

This clone showed up just once. The chain recombines TRBV5-4 with TRBJ2-6; 13 bases line up with TRBD2. The J segment lost 2 bases and the V segment lost 4 bases, leaving 6 bases of the junction unmatched. Germline-derived CDR1 and CDR2 are SGHNT and YYREEE (reference sequence). This CDR3 is 18 amino acids long. CDR3 nucleotide sequence: TGTGCCAGCAGCCCTGGGACTAGCGGGACAACTGGGGCCAACGTCCTGACTTTC. This codes for CASSPGTSGTTGANVLTF.

V and J are TRBV5-4 and TRBJ2-2; D gene unclear. CDR3 length: 15 amino acids. Per the germline V gene, CDR1 is SGHNT and CDR2 is YYREEE (reference sequence). Deletions cut 7 bases from V and 1 base from J, with 14 bases between. The CDR3 region has the DNA TGTGCCAGCCAACGGGCAGCGCAGAACACCGGGGAGCTGTTTTTT. Protein sequence: CASQRAAQNTGELFF.

The chain joins TRBV5-6 to TRBJ2-7; 9 bases fit TRBD1. The J segment lost 5 bases and the V segment lost 1 base, leaving 7 bases of the junction unmatched. This CDR3 spans 15 amino acids. The germline V gene encodes CDR1 SGHDT and CDR2 YYEEEE. This chain's CDR3 is CASSLWDRDLHEQYF. CDR3 nucleotides: TGTGCCAGCAGCTTGTGGGACAGGGACCTACACGAGCAGTACTTC.

The V call is TRBV9, the J call TRBJ2-1; D ambiguous. Trimming removed 1 base at V and 6 bases at J, with 17 bases between. Germline lookup yields CDR1 SGDLS and CDR2 YYNGEE. CDR3 length: 16 residues. Here the CDR3 reads CASSVFGSPMGNEQFF. The CDR3 nucleotides are TGTGCCAGCAGCGTATTCGGTAGCCCCATGGGCAATGAGCAGTTCTTC. Full variable domain (missing parts from reference TRBV9 and TRBJ2-1): DSGVTQTPKHLITATGQRVTLRCSPRSGDLSVYWYQQSLDQGLQFLIQYYNGEERAKGNILERFSAQQFPDLHSELNLSSLELGDSALYFCASSVFGSPMGNEQFFGPGTRLTVL.

The chain is built from TRBV2 and TRBJ2-1; TRBD1 matches at 8 bases. Trimming cost V 4 bases and J 0 bases; bases outside gene matches: 2. CDR3 size: 15 residues. Germline V gene sequence: CDR1 SNHLY, CDR2 FYNNEI. In DNA, the CDR3 is TGTGCCAGCAGTGCGGGACAGGCCTCCTACAATGAGCAGTTCTTC. Translated, it gives CASSAGQASYNEQFF.

The J gene is TRBJ2-5, the V gene TRBV28; TRBD2 matches at 10 bases. TRBJ2-7 matches the DNA end more closely, so the J call is doubtful. Looked up from germline, CDR1 is MDHEN and CDR2 is SYDVKM. There are 14 residues in the CDR3. The CDR3 DNA reads TGTGCCGTATACCGTAGCGGGAGGTTGCACGAGCAGTACTTC. This encodes CAVYRSGRLHEQYF.